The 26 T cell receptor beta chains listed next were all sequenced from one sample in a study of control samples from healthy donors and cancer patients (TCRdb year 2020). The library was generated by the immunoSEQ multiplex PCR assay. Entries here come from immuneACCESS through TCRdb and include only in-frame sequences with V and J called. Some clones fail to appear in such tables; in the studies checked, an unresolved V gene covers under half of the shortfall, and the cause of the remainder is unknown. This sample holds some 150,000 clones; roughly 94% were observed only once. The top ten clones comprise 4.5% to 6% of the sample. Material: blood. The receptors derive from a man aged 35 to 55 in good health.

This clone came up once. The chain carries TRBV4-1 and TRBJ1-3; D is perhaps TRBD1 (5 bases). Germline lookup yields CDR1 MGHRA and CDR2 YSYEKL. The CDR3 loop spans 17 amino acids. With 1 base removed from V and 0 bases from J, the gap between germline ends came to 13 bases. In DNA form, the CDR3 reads TGCGCCAGCAGCCAAGCCCAACAGGTAACCTCTGGAAACACCATATATTTT. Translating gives CASSQAQQVTSGNTIYF.

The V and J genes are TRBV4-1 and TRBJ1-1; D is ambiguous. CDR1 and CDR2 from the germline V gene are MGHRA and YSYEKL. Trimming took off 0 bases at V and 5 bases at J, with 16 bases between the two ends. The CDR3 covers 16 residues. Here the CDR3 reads CASSQDGSGVDTEAFF. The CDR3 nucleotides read TGCGCCAGCAGCCAAGACGGTAGTGGGGTTGATACTGAAGCTTTCTTT.

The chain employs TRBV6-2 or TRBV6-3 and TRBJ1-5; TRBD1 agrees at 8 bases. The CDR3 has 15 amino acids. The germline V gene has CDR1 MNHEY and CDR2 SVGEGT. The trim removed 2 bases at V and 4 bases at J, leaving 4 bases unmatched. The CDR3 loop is CASSYQDRENQPQHF. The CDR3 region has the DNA TGTGCCAGCAGTTACCAGGACAGGGAAAATCAGCCCCAGCATTTT.

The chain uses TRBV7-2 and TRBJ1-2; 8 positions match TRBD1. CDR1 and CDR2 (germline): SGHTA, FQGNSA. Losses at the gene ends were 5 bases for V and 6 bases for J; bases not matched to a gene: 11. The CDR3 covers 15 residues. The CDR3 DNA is TGTGCCAGCAGCGTCCGACAGGGGAGGGTGGATGGCTACACCTTC. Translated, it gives CASSVRQGRVDGYTF.

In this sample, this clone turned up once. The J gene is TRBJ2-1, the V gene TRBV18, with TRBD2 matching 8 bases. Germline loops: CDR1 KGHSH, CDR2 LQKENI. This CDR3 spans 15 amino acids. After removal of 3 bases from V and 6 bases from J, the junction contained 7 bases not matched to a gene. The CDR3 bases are TGTGCCAGCTCACCTCCCCCCGGGGGGGCCAATGAGCAGTTCTTC. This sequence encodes CASSPPPGGANEQFF.

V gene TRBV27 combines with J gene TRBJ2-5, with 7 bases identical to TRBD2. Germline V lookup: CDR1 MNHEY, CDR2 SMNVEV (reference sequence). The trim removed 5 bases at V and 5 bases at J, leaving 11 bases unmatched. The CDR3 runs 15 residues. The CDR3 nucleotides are TGTGCCAGCAGTCGGAAGCGGGGAAGGGAGGAGACCCAGTACTTC. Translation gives CASSRKRGREETQYF.

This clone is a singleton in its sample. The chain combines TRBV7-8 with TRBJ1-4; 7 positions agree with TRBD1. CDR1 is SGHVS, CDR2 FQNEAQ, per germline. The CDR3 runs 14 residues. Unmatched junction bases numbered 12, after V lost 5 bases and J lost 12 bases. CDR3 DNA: TGTGCCAGCAGCCCACGGGACAGCCCGAGGGAACTGTTTTTT. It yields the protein CASSPRDSPRELFF.

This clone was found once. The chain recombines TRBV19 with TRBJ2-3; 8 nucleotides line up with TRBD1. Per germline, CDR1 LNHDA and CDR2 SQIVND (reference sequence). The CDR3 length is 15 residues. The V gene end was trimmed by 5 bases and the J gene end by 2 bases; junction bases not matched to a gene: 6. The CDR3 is CASSPTGALTDTQYF. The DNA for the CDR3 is TGTGCCAGTAGTCCGACAGGGGCCCTCACAGATACGCAGTATTTT.

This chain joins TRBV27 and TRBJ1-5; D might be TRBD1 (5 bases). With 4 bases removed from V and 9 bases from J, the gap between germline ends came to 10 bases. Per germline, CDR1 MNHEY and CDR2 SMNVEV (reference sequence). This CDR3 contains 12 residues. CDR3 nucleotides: TGTGCCAGCAGTTCCCCGGGGGGGCCCCAGCATTTT. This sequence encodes CASSSPGGPQHF.

The CDR3 nucleotides are TGTGCCATCAGTGGGAGGACAGGGGGAATCGGCACTGAAGCTTTCTTT. Protein product: CAISGRTGGIGTEAFF. The chain combines TRBV10-3 with TRBJ1-1; 10 positions agree with TRBD1. The CDR3 sequence is 16 residues long. The V segment lost 4 bases and the J segment 4 bases; nucleotides outside the gene matches: 9. Germline CDR1 reads ENHRY; CDR2 reads SYGVKD.

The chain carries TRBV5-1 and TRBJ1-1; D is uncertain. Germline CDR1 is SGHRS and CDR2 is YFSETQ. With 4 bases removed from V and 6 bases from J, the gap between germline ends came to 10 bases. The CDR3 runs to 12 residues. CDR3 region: CASSHERAEAFF. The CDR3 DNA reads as TGCGCCAGCAGCCACGAAAGGGCTGAAGCTTTCTTT. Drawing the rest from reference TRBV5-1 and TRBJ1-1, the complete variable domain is KAGVTQTPRYLIKTRGQQVTLSCSPISGHRSVSWYQQTPGQGLQFLFEYFSETQRNKGNFPGRFSGRQFSNSRSEMNVSTLELGDSALYLCASSHERAEAFFGQGTRLTVV.

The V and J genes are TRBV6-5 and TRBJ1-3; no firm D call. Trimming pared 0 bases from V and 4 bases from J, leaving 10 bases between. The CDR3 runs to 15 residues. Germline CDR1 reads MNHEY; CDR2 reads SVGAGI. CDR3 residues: CASSYSAAWGNTIYF. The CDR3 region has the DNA TGTGCCAGCAGTTACTCGGCTGCGTGGGGAAACACCATATATTTT.

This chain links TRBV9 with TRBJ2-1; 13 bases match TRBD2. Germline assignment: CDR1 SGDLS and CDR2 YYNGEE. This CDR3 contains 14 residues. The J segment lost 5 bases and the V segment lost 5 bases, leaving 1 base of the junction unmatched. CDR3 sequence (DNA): TGTGCCAGCAGTGGACTAGCGGGGGACAATGAGCAGTTCTTC. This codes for CASSGLAGDNEQFF.

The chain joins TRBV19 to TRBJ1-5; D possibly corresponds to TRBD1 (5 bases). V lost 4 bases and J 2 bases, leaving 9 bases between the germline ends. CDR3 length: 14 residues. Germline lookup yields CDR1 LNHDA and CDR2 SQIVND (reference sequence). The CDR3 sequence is CASSTGMGNQPQHF. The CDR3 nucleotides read TGTGCCAGTAGTACAGGGATGGGCAATCAGCCCCAGCATTTT.

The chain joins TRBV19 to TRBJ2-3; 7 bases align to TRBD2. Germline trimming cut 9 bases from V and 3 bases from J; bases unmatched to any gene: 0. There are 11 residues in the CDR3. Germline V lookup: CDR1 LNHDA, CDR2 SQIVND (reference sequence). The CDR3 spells CASGGTDTQYF. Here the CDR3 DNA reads TGTGCCAGCGGGGGGACAGATACGCAGTATTTT. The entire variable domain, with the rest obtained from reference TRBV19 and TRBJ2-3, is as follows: DGGITQSPKYLFRKEGQNVTLSCEQNLNHDAMYWYRQDPGQGLRLIYYSQIVNDFQKGDIAEGYSVSREKKESFPLTVTSAQKNPTAFYLCASGGTDTQYFGPGTRLTVL.

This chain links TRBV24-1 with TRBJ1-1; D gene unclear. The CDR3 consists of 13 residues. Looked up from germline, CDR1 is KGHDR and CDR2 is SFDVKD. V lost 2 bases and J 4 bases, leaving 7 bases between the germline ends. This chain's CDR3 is CATSDYPPTEAFF. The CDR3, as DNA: TGTGCCACCAGTGATTACCCCCCCACTGAAGCTTTCTTT.

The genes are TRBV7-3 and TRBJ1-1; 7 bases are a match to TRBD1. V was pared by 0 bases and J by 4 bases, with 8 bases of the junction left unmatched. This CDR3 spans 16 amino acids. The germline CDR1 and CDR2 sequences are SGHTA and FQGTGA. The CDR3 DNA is TGTGCCAGCAGCTTAACGGCAGGGGGTATCCGCACTGAAGCTTTCTTT. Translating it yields CASSLTAGGIRTEAFF.

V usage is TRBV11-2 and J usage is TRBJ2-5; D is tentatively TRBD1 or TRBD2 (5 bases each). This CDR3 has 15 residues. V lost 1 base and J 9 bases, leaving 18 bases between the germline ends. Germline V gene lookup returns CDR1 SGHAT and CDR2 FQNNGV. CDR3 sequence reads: CASSLVVWDHTAQYF. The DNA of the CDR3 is TGTGCCAGCAGCTTAGTGGTATGGGACCATACGGCCCAGTACTTC.

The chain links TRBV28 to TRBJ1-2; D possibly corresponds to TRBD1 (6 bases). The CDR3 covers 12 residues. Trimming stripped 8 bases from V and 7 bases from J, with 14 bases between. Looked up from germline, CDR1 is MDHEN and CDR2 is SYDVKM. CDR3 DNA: TGTGCCAGCCATCGACAGGCCCCTGGCTACACCTTC. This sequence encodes CASHRQAPGYTF.

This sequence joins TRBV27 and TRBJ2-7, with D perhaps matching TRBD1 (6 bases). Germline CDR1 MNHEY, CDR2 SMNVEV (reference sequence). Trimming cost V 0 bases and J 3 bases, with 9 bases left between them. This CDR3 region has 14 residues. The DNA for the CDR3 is TGTGCCAGCAGTTTATCATCCAGGGGCTACGAGCAGTACTTC. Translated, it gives CASSLSSRGYEQYF.

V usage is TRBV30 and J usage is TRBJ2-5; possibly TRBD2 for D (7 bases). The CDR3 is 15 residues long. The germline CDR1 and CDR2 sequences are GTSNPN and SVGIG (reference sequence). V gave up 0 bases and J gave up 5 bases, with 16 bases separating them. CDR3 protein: CAWSVRLRGPETQYF. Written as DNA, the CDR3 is TGTGCCTGGAGTGTACGATTGCGGGGGCCCGAGACCCAGTACTTC.

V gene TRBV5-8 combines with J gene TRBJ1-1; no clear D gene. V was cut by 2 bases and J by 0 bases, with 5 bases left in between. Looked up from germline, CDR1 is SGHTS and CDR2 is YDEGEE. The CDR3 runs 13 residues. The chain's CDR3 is CASSFRVNTEAFF. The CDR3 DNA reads TGTGCCAGCAGCTTTAGGGTGAACACTGAAGCTTTCTTT.

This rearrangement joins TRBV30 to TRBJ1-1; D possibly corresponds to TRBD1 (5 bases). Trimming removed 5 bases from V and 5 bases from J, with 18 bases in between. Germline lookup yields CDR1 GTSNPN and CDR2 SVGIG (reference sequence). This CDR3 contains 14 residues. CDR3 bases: TGTGCCTGGTCCCCGTTCCCGGGGGGGACTGAAGCTTTCTTT. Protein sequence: CAWSPFPGGTEAFF.

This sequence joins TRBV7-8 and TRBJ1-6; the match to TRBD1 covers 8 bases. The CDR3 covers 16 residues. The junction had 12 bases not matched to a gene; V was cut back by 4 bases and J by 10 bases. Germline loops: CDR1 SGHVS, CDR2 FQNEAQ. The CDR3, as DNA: TGTGCCAGCAGCTGGGACAGGCGCCTAGTCGGGTCACCCCTCCACTTT. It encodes CASSWDRRLVGSPLHF.

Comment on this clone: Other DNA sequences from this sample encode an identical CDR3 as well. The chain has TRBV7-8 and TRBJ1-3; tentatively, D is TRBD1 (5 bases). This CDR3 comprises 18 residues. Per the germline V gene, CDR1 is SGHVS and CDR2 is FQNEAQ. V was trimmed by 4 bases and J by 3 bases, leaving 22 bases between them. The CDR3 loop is CASSSNLGGLIFGNTIYF. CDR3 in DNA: TGTGCCAGCAGCTCCAACCTGGGGGGGTTGATTTTTGGAAACACCATATATTTT.

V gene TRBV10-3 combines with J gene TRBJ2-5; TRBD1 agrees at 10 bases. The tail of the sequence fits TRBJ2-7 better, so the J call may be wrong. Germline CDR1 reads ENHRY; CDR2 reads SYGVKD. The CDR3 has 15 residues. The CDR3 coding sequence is TGTGCCATCAGTGACTCCGGGACAGGGGATTACGAGCAGTACTTC. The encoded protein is CAISDSGTGDYEQYF.